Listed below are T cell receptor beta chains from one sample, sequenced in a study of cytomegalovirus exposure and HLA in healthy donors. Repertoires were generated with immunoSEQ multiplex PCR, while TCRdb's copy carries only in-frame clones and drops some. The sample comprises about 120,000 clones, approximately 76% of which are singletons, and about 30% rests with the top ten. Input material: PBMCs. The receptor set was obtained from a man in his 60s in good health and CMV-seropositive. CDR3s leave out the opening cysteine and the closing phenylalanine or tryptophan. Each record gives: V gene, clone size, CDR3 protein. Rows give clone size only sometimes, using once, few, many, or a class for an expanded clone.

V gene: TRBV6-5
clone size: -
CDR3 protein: ASIRGMNTEAF

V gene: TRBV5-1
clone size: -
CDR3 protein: ASSSQGQGTGELF

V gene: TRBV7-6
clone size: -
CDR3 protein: ASSEGVTEAF

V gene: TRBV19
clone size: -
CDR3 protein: ASSAWTGEKNIQY

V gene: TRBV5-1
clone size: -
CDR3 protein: ASSSSGSTGGDTQY

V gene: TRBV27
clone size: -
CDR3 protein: ASRRERYEQY

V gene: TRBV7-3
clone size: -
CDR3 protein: ASSFSGSTDTQY

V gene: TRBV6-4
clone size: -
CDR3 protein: ASSPLAGGRDTQY

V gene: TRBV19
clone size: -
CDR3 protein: ASSPGLVLSGANVLT

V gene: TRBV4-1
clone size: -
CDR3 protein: ASSQAGTGAYGYT

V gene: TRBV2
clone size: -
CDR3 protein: ASSDLLASEETQY

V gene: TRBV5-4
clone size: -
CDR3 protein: ASSQPIAGSTDTQY

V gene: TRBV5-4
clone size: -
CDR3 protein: ASSLDRVRYT

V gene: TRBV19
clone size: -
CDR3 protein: ASSGWTGMNTGELF

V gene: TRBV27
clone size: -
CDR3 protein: ASSYLGLAISYNEQF

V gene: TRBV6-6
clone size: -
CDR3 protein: ASSGQGLIEKLF

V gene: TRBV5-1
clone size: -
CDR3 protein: ASSLNIDQPQH

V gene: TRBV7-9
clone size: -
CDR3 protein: ASSLEDRGHEQY

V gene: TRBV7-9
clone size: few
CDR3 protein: ASSLVRETQY

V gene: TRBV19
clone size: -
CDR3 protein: ASVGLSVRNTIY

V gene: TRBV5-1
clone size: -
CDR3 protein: ASSRKTSGSHNEQF

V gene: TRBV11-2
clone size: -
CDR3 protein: ASSFPGHNNSPLH

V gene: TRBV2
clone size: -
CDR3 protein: ASKASGGGTGELF

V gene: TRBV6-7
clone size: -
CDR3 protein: ASNGKGSADTQY

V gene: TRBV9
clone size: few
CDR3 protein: ASSVKGQDEIYNEQF

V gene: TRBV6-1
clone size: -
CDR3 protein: ASSGGDRGNTEAF

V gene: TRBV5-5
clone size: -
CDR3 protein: ASSFDRSTTEAF

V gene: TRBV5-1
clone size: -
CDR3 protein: ASSSDRGHRYTEAF

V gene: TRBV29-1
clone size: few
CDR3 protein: SVEGWPSYNEQF

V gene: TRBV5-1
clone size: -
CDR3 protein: ASSVRDGDYEQY

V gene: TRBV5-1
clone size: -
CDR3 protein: ASSLSTGLTGELF

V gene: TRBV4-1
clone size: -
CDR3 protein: ASSQGLAGGDRGEQY

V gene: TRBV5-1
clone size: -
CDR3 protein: ASSLDRSNYGYT

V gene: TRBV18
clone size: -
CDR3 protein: ASSRSGSTDTQY

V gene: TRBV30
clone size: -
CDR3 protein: AWSKDRGTGELF

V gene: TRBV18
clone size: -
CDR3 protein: ASSPQQGNTEAF

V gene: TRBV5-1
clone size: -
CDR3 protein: ASSLAVGRFSGNTIY

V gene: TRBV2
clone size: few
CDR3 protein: ASSVGGLVGEQY

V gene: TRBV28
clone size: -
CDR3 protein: ASQRLAGDTYEQY

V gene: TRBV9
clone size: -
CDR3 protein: ASSVAGMSQPQH

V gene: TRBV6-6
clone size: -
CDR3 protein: ASSYSNPGTKNIQY

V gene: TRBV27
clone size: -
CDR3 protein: ASSPKGLAGLDSTDTQY

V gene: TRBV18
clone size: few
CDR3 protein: ASSPERHGKLF

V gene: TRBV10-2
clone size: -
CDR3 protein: ASSVYQGTSPLH

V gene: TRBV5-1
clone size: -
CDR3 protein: ASSSGAGSFSGANVLT

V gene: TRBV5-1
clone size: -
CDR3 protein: ASSPGLAGGPETQY

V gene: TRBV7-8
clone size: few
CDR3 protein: ASSLGTLKSSGNTIY

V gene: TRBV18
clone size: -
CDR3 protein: ASSPAGRETQY

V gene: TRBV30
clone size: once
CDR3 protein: AWATGFGEKLF

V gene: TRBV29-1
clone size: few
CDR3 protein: SVVASYEQY

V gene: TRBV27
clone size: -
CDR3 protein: ASSFFGSRETQY

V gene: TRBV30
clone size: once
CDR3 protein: AWSVGTGAGYT

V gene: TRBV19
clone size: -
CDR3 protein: ASRLTGGRGAGELF

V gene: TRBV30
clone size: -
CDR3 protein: ASPGTADTQY

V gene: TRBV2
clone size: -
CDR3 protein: ASSEGPQPQH

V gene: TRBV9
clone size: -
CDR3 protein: ASSVDTGAYGYT

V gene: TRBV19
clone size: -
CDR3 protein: ASSDSGGFGNSPLH